The 6 T cell receptor beta chains below all came from one sample that was sequenced in a study of blood T cell repertoires in COVID-19. Measured with immunoSEQ multiplex PCR; TCRdb has only the in-frame clones, and not every one. The repertoire holds approximately 120,000 clones, 85% to 90% seen once, with approximately 3% in the top ten. The sequenced sample was peripheral blood. All receptors derive from a woman older than 75 with COVID-19, enrolled during active disease.

V usage is TRBV7-3 and J usage is TRBJ2-1, with 8 bases identical to TRBD2. Germline CDR1 reads SGHTA; CDR2 reads FQGTGA. V trimming: 2 bases; J trimming: 5 bases; junction bases outside the gene matches: 11. This CDR3 is built from 17 residues. The CDR3 DNA follows: TGTGCCAGCAGCTTATCGAGCGGGAGAGGGGGTCACAATGAGCAGTTCTTC. It is translated as CASSLSSGRGGHNEQFF.

The CDR3, as DNA: TGTGCCAGCAGCGGGACAGAAGGGTTTGGCTCCGAGCAGTACTTC. Its translation is CASSGTEGFGSEQYF. V is TRBV9 and J is TRBJ2-7, with D possibly matching TRBD1 (6 bases). There are 15 residues in the CDR3. V lost 3 bases and J lost 6, with 19 bases in between. Looked up from germline, CDR1 is SGDLS and CDR2 is YYNGEE.

V is TRBV3-1 (or the pseudogene TRBV3-2) and J is TRBJ1-2, with 8 bases aligning to TRBD1. The CDR3 extends over 14 amino acids. Germline V gives CDR1 LGHDT, CDR2 YNNKEL (reference sequence). V lost 4 bases and J lost 3; bases outside the gene matches: 4. The CDR3 DNA sequence: TGTGCCAGCAGCCGAGCGACAGGGGACTATGGCTACACCTTC. Translation: CASSRATGDYGYTF.

The sample holds a few counts of this clone. This chain links TRBV6-6 with TRBJ1-1; 9 bases match TRBD1. The germline CDR1 and CDR2 sequences are MNHNY and SVGAGI (reference sequence). This CDR3 is 14 amino acids long. Trimming took 6 bases from V and 0 from J; bases not matched to a gene: 2. Here the CDR3 DNA reads TGTGCCAGCAGGACAGGGGGATTGAACACTGAAGCTTTCTTT. Protein: CASRTGGLNTEAFF.

The genes are TRBV7-2 and TRBJ2-7, with D tentatively TRBD1 (6 bases). Trimming shortened V by 5 bases and J by 1 base, and 12 bases separated the two germline ends. The germline gives CDR1 SGHTA, CDR2 FQGNSA. The CDR3 has 14 residues. The CDR3 DNA is TGTGCCAGCAGCCATGGACAGCGATCCTACGAGCAGTACTTC. Its protein is CASSHGQRSYEQYF.

This clone came up once. The rearrangement links TRBV7-9 to TRBJ2-7, with 8 nucleotides matching TRBD1. Per the germline V gene, CDR1 is SEHNR and CDR2 is FQNEAQ (reference sequence). Trimming at V came to 5 bases and at J to 12 bases, leaving 9 bases not matched to a gene. This CDR3 contains 12 residues. The DNA of the CDR3 is TGTGCCAGCAGCGTAACCGGTGGACAGGGGTACTTC. Protein product: CASSVTGGQGYF.